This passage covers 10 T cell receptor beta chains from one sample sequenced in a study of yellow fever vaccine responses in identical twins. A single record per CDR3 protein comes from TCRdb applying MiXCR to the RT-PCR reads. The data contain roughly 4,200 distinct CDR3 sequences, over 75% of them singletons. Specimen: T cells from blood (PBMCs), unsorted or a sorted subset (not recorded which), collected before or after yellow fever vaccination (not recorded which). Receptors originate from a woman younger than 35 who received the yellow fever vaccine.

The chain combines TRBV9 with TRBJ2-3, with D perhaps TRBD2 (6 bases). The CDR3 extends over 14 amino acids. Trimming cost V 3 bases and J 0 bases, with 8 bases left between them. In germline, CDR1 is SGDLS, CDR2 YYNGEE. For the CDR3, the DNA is TGTGCCAGCAGCGGCGGGACTAGCACAGATACGCAGTATTTT. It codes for CASSGGTSTDTQYF.

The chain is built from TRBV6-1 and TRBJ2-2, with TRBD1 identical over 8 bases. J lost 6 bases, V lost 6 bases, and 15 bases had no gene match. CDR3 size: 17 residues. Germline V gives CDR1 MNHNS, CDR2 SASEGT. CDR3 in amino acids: CASSPQTADRGPGELFF. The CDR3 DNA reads TGTGCCAGCAGCCCACAAACAGCAGACAGGGGTCCCGGGGAGCTGTTTTTT.

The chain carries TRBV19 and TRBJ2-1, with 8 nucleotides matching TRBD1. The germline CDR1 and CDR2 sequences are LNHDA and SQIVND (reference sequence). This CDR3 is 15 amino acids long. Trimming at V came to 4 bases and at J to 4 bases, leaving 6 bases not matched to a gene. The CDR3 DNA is TGTGCCAGTAGTACCGGACAGGGCCAATACAATGAGCAGTTCTTC. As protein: CASSTGQGQYNEQFF. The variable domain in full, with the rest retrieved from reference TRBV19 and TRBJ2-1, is DGGITQSPKYLFRKEGQNVTLSCEQNLNHDAMYWYRQDPGQGLRLIYYSQIVNDFQKGDIAEGYSVSREKKESFPLTVTSAQKNPTAFYLCASSTGQGQYNEQFFGPGTRLTVL.

In nucleotides, the CDR3 is TGCAGCGCCACCGGACACCTAGCCAAAAACATTCAGTACTTC. This gives the protein CSATGHLAKNIQYF. The rearrangement links TRBV29-1 to TRBJ2-4; D is possibly TRBD1 (5 bases). Germline CDR1 reads SQVTM; CDR2 reads ANQGSEA. The CDR3 covers 14 residues. V was shortened by 7 bases and J by 0 bases, with 13 bases between the two germline ends.

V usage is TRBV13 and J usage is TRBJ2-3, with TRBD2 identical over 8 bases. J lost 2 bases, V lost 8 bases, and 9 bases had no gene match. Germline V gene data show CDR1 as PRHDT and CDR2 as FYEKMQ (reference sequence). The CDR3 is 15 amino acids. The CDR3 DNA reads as TGTGCCAGCGCTAATAGCGGGGCCTCCACAGATACGCAGTATTTT. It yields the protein CASANSGASTDTQYF.

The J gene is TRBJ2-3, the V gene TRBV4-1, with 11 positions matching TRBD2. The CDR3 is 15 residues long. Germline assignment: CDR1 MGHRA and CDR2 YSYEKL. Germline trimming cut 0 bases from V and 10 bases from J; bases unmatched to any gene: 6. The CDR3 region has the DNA TGCGCCAGCAGCCAAGACGGGGGGACTAGCGGCGCGCAGTATTTT. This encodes CASSQDGGTSGAQYF.

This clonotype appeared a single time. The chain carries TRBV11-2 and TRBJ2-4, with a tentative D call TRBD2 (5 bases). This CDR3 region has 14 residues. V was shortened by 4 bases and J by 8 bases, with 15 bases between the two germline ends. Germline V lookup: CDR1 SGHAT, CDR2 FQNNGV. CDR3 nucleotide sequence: TGTGCCAGCAGCTCCGGACTGGATAGGGACATTCAGTACTTC. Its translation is CASSSGLDRDIQYF.

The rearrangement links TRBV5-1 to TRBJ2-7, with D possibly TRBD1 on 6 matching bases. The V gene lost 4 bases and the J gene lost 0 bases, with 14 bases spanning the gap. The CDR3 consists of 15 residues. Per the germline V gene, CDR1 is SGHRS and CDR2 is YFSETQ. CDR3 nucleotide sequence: TGCGCCAGCAGCCTCGGTAGGGGGAGCTCCTACGAGCAGTACTTC. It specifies CASSLGRGSSYEQYF.

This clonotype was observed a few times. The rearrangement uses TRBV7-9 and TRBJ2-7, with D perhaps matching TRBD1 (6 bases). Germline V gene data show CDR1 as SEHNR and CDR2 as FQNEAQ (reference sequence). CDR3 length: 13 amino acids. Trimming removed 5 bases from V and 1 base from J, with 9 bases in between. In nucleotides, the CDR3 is TGTGCCAGCAGCCACGGACAGTCCTACGAGCAGTACTTC. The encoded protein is CASSHGQSYEQYF.

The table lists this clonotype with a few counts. The CDR3 DNA sequence: TGTGCCAGCAGCAATGGACGAAAATTATTTGAGCAGTTCTTC. Its translation is CASSNGRKLFEQFF. The chain joins TRBV7-9 to TRBJ2-1; D uncertain. V was shortened by 5 bases and J by 9 bases, with 17 bases between the two germline ends. CDR1 is SEHNR and CDR2 is FQNEAQ in the germline V gene (reference sequence). CDR3 length: 14 residues. The variable domain in full, with the rest retrieved from reference TRBV7-9 and TRBJ2-1, is DTGVSQNPRHKITKRGQNVTFRCDPISEHNRLYWYRQTLGQGPEFLTYFQNEAQLEKSRLLSDRFSAERPKGSFSTLEIQRTEQGDSAMYLCASSNGRKLFEQFFGPGTRLTVL.